These 8 T cell receptor beta chains share one sample of origin, sequenced in a study of memory CD4+ T cells and cytomegalovirus serostatus. Single viable CD3+CD4+CD8-CD45RO+ cells were sorted as the memory CD4+ T cells. Some clones are missing from TCRdb's copy, which holds only in-frame ones; the method was immunoSEQ multiplex PCR. Altogether tens of thousands of clones are present, approximately 72% being singletons, with the ten largest covering around 0.68%. Sequenced sample: memory CD4+ T cells from blood. The receptors stem from an adult in good health and CMV-seronegative.

The genes are TRBV7-9 and TRBJ2-3; D uncertain. Germline loops: CDR1 SEHNR, CDR2 FQNEAQ (reference sequence). CDR3 length: 12 amino acids. Trimming took off 5 bases at V and 6 bases at J, with 9 bases between the two ends. CDR3: CASSLDGDTQYF. The CDR3 coding sequence is TGTGCCAGCAGCCTCGACGGGGATACGCAGTATTTT.

The chain recombines TRBV7-6 with TRBJ2-6; tentatively, D is TRBD1 (5 bases). Germline values: CDR1 SGHVS, CDR2 FNYEAQ. V dropped 2 bases and J dropped 0 bases, with 8 bases sitting between them. This CDR3 is built from 16 residues. The CDR3 DNA follows: TGTGCCAGCAGCTTAACAGGCAGCTCTGGGGCCAACGTCCTGACTTTC. Its translation is CASSLTGSSGANVLTF.

This chain uses TRBV5-6 with TRBJ1-4; no reliable D call. The V end lost 1 base, the J end lost 7 bases, and 17 bases lay between the germline ends. CDR1 and CDR2 (germline): SGHDT, YYEEEE. The CDR3 sequence is 16 residues long. The CDR3 sequence is CASSLSYLTRTEKLFF. In DNA, the CDR3 is TGTGCCAGCAGCTTGAGTTATTTGACCCGGACTGAAAAACTGTTTTTT.

The CDR3 reads CASSLANLGGELFF. In nucleotides, the CDR3 is TGCGCCAGCAGCTTGGCCAACCTGGGCGGGGAGCTGTTTTTT. This chain connects TRBV5-1 to TRBJ2-2, with unresolved D. Germline V gene data show CDR1 as SGHRS and CDR2 as YFSETQ. V lost 0 bases, J lost 7 bases, and 10 bases lay in between. The CDR3 sequence is 14 residues long.

V is TRBV5-1 and J is TRBJ1-4, with 7 positions matching TRBD1. The CDR3 has 16 amino acids. Germline V gene sequence: CDR1 SGHRS, CDR2 YFSETQ. Germline trimming cut 5 bases from V and 0 bases from J; bases unmatched to any gene: 7. The CDR3 region is CASRNTGTATNEKLFF. CDR3 nucleotide sequence: TGCGCCAGCAGGAATACCGGGACAGCAACTAATGAAAAACTGTTTTTT.

The chain employs TRBV27 and TRBJ2-2; TRBD2 matches 15 bases. V dropped 4 bases and J dropped 4; count of bases not matched to a gene: 16. The V gene's germline CDR1 is MNHEY and CDR2 SMNVEV (reference sequence). CDR3 length equals 21 residues. Written as DNA, the CDR3 is TGTGCCAGCAGTTCTCTCCCCGGGACTAGCGGGGGGTGGTCGGGCACCGGGGAGCTGTTTTTT. Protein product: CASSSLPGTSGGWSGTGELFF.

The chain links TRBV6-1 to TRBJ1-1, with D hard to call. V lost 1 base to trimming and J lost 1 base, with 7 bases between them. CDR1 and CDR2 from the germline V gene are MNHNS and SASEGT. The CDR3 covers 14 residues. The CDR3 sequence: CASSEVGRNTEAFF. CDR3 sequence (DNA): TGTGCCAGCAGTGAAGTGGGGAGGAACACTGAAGCTTTCTTT.

The chain is built from TRBV7-2 and TRBJ1-2; D unresolved. The CDR3 runs to 13 residues. Germline values: CDR1 SGHTA, CDR2 FQGNSA. Between the trimmed V and J ends, which lost 1 base and 4 bases, there was a span of 7 bases. The CDR3 here is CASSLGAPYGYTF. The CDR3, as DNA: TGTGCCAGCAGCTTAGGGGCCCCCTATGGCTACACCTTC.